Described below is a single TCR beta chain sequence and its context. Its antigen is currently not known. The sample holds no much larger clone one base away, and base qualities are not on file. This sample was included in a study of blood T cell repertoires in COVID-19 (TCRdb year 2020). Study-wide context: The collaborator samples originated in the United States, Italy and Spain and spanned the acute and convalescent phases of COVID-19. Samples were obtained from the ongoing ImmuneRACE study (first 160 participants) and from 1,254 subjects provided by 6 global collaborators. The prospective study material was composed of cDNA or gDNA derived from T cells, B-cell-depleted T cells, or PBMCs. Sample metadata almost always included a de-identified subject ID, COVID-19 status, age in years and sex. The repertoires were released in a freely available public database meant as a resource for research on the immune response to SARS-CoV-2. HLA class I and class II types, where available, came from metadata supplied by the sample provider rather than from assay-based typing. Subjects who had been exposed to COVID-19, were actively infected with it, or had recovered from it provided the deeply sampled blood TCRbeta repertoires that made up the dataset.

The CDR3 holds 14 amino acids from the cysteine to the phenylalanine. Only CDR3 DNA remains: 42 bases, in frame from the first base. V loses 7 bases, J loses 2 bases, and the germline ends lie 14 bases apart. Sequences MNHNY (CDR1) and SVGAGI (CDR2) are obtained from the germline V gene (reference sequence). Collaborating institutions collected whole blood in K2EDTA tubes following their own protocols. For TCRbeta analysis, collaborators shipped samples as frozen whole blood, isolated PBMCs, or DNA extracted from either of those sample types. General study outcomes and caveats: Clinical and demographic metadata were provided uncurated, with the amount varying by source and participant.

TCRbeta CDR3 regions were amplified from genomic DNA using the immunoSEQ Assay, a bias-controlled multiplex PCR. Processing in the source paper ran as follows. The number of nucleated cells in each sample was estimated from the amplification of reference gene primers within the assay. To quantify the absolute abundance of each unique TCRbeta CDR3 rearrangement, sequence reads were collapsed and filtered. For each sample, productive Simpson clonality was calculated as the square root of Simpson's diversity index across productive rearrangements. In its TCRdb copy, this immuneACCESS table keeps in-frame sequences only and misses some clones. Where compared with another copy, unresolved V genes explain less than half of these, and the others have no known cause. Clonal size and the V and J genes are those of that table, whereas D and trimming came from the DNA. The sample contains 170,000 or so clones, roughly 84% of them found a single time. 12% to 15% of the sample is taken by the ten largest.

The rearranged segments are TRBV6-6 and TRBJ1-2, with the identity of the D gene unclear. The sequence was collected from a young man with active or convalescent COVID-19. The sequencing input was peripheral blood. The CDR3: CASKKLSGNYGYTF. In nucleotides, the sequence is TGTGCCAGCAAGAAACTTTCGGGAAACTATGGCTACACCTTC.